Listed below are T cell receptor beta chains from one sample, sequenced in a study of neoadjuvant anti-PD-1 for oral cavity cancer. Generated by immunoSEQ multiplex PCR, the TCRdb table keeps only in-frame clones and is missing some. The table has roughly 34,000 clones, 80% to 90% seen once. The source was PBMCs, collected before nivolumab (anti-PD-1) treatment. The receptors here all came from a person aged 35-79 years with oral cavity squamous cell carcinoma. Each CDR3 is given with its conserved first and last residue. D genes are given only for firm matches. The size field is filled for only some rows; it gives once, few, many or a size class.

clone_size | j_call | v_call | d_call | cdr3_nt | cdr3_aa
- | TRBJ1-5 | TRBV19 | - | TGTGCCAGTAGTATACGAGACAGTAGAGGACATCAGCCCCAGCATTTT | CASSIRDSRGHQPQHF
once | TRBJ2-3 | TRBV11-2 | - | TGTGCCAGCAGCTTAGATATGGCTGGAGATACGCAGTATTTT | CASSLDMAGDTQYF
once | TRBJ1-5 | TRBV15 | TRBD1 | TGTGCCACGTCAATAACAGGGGATCAGCCCCAGCATTTT | CATSITGDQPQHF
- | TRBJ1-4 | TRBV18 | - | TGTGCCAGCTCACCACAAGGACAGCGTAATGAAAAACTGTTTTTT | CASSPQGQRNEKLFF
- | TRBJ2-7 | TRBV9 | TRBD1 | TGTGCCAGCAGCACAAATCCGGCCGGGACAGGGGCCGACGAGCAGTACTTC | CASSTNPAGTGADEQYF
- | TRBJ2-3 | TRBV6-5 | - | TGTGCCAGCAGTTACGGGAGCACAGATACGCAGTATTTT | CASSYGSTDTQYF
- | TRBJ2-1 | TRBV10-3 | TRBD2 | TGTGCCATCAGTGAAACTAGCGGGGGTTACCATGAGCAGTTCTTC | CAISETSGGYHEQFF
- | TRBJ1-1 | TRBV6-5 | - | TGTGCCAGCAGTTACAGCCCCCTTGGGACTGAAGCTTTCTTT | CASSYSPLGTEAFF
- | TRBJ2-3 | TRBV20-1 | - | TGCAGTGCTAGAATAACAGATACGCAGTATTTT | CSARITDTQYF
- | TRBJ2-7 | TRBV5-1 | TRBD1 | TGCGCCAGCACCCCCGGGACAGGGGAGCTCGAGCAGTACTTC | CASTPGTGELEQYF
- | TRBJ2-7 | TRBV2 | TRBD1 | TGTGCCAGCAGTCCCGGGACAGGGATCCACGAGCAGTACTTC | CASSPGTGIHEQYF
- | TRBJ2-2 | TRBV19 | - | TGTGCCAGTAGCTGGGGCAGGGTGACCGGGGAGCTGTTTTTT | CASSWGRVTGELFF
- | TRBJ1-2 | TRBV7-6 | - | TGTGCCAGCAGCTTAATAGGGGAAGGCTACACCTTC | CASSLIGEGYTF
once | TRBJ2-7 | TRBV7-8 | - | TGTGCCAGCAGCTTAGGAGGGGGGGACAACGAGCAGTACTTC | CASSLGGGDNEQYF
- | TRBJ2-1 | TRBV30 | - | TGTGCCTGGGGGGACAAGGAGCAGTTCTTC | CAWGDKEQFF
large | TRBJ1-1 | TRBV19 | - | TGTGCCAGTAGTATATGGGGCGATGGGGACACTGAAGCTTTCTTT | CASSIWGDGDTEAFF
- | TRBJ2-1 | TRBV12-1 | - | TGTGCCAGCAGCTTTGGAGCCTACTCCTACAATGAGCAGTTCTTC | CASSFGAYSYNEQFF